Below, 14 T cell receptor beta chains from the same sample are listed, as sequenced in a study of blood T cell repertoires in COVID-19 (dated by TCRdb to about 2020). The library was made by the immunoSEQ multiplex PCR assay. The clones in this table, taken by TCRdb from immuneACCESS, are in-frame only. Not every clone is retained; where verified, under half of the shortfall comes from an unresolved V gene, and the cause of the rest is unknown. Recorded for this sample are roughly 77,000 clones; 88% of them occurred a single time. Over 4.5% of the sample belongs to the ten largest clones. Sample: peripheral blood. The receptors derive from a human donor in a cohort sampled during active COVID-19.

J is TRBJ2-3 and V is TRBV11-3; 9 bases agree with TRBD1. Losses at the gene ends were 1 base for V and 3 bases for J; bases not matched to a gene: 8. The CDR3 contains 17 residues. Germline V gene sequence: CDR1 SGHNT, CDR2 YENEEA. The CDR3 sequence is CASSLGRGQGWTDTQYF. The CDR3 nucleotides read TGTGCCAGCAGCTTAGGTCGCGGACAGGGGTGGACAGATACGCAGTATTTT.

V is TRBV19 and J is TRBJ2-5; 7 bases are shared with TRBD1. CDR3 length equals 13 residues. Germline V lookup: CDR1 LNHDA, CDR2 SQIVND (reference sequence). V was pared by 6 bases and J by 5 bases, with 6 bases of the junction left unmatched. CDR3 region: CASRDRPGETQYF. As DNA, the CDR3 is TGTGCCAGTAGGGACAGGCCCGGGGAGACCCAGTACTTC.

DNA of the CDR3: TGTGCCAGCAGCAGACAGGATGAAAAACTGTTTTTT. Its protein is CASSRQDEKLFF. The V gene is TRBV5-5, the J gene TRBJ1-4; weak D call: TRBD1 (6 bases). Germline V lookup: CDR1 SGHKS, CDR2 YYEKEE (reference sequence). The CDR3 has 12 amino acids. V was cut by 4 bases and J by 6 bases, with 7 bases left in between.

This chain connects TRBV28 to TRBJ2-3, with 11 bases matching TRBD2. The length of the CDR3 is 15 residues. Unmatched junction bases numbered 5, after V lost 5 bases and J lost 4 bases. Germline CDR1 and CDR2: MDHEN and SYDVKM. CDR3 DNA: TGTGCCAGCAGTGTAGCGGGGGGGCCGTCAGATACGCAGTATTTT. Protein sequence: CASSVAGGPSDTQYF.

J is TRBJ1-1 and V is TRBV7-2; 7 nucleotides line up with TRBD1. V gave up 5 bases and J gave up 6 bases; unmatched junction bases: 12. This CDR3 region has 15 residues. From germline, CDR1 is SGHTA and CDR2 FQGNSA. Written as DNA, the CDR3 is TGTGCCAGCAGCGAACAGGGGCTGGAGGTTTCTGAAGCTTTCTTT. Its protein is CASSEQGLEVSEAFF.

This chain uses TRBV11-2 with TRBJ2-2; D call uncertain. Deletions cut 5 bases from V and 1 base from J, with 11 bases between. CDR1 is SGHAT, CDR2 FQNNGV, per germline. This CDR3 comprises 15 residues. Here the CDR3 DNA reads TGTGCCAGCAGCAGACTGGTCGGGAACACCGGGGAGCTGTTTTTT. The encoded protein is CASSRLVGNTGELFF.

The rearrangement joins TRBV24-1 to TRBJ2-1; 12 bases agree with TRBD2. From germline, CDR1 is KGHDR and CDR2 SFDVKD. The CDR3 sequence is 16 residues long. Trimming at V came to 2 bases and at J to 6 bases, leaving 4 bases not matched to a gene. The CDR3 here is CATSDWASGGANEQFF. CDR3 nucleotides: TGTGCCACCAGTGATTGGGCTAGCGGGGGGGCCAATGAGCAGTTCTTC.

The gene calls are TRBV7-9 and TRBJ1-6, with D perhaps matching TRBD1 (5 bases). Trimming took 6 bases from V and 10 from J, leaving 10 bases between them. Germline V gene data show CDR1 as SEHNR and CDR2 as FQNEAQ (reference sequence). The CDR3 sequence is 12 residues long. In DNA, the CDR3 is TGTGCCAGCAGGTGGGGGGAATCACCCCTCCACTTT. It codes for CASRWGESPLHF.

This clone was seen only once. The chain is built from TRBV5-6 and TRBJ2-1; 10 nucleotides line up with TRBD2. Unmatched junction bases numbered 10, after V lost 7 bases and J lost 0 bases. Germline V gene sequence: CDR1 SGHDT, CDR2 YYEEEE. This CDR3 spans 17 amino acids. This chain's CDR3 is CASSGTSGVSSYNEQFF. As DNA, the CDR3 is TGTGCCAGCTCCGGAACTAGCGGGGTGAGCTCCTACAATGAGCAGTTCTTC.

The chain is built from TRBV27 and TRBJ1-6, with 8 positions matching TRBD1. The CDR3 sequence is 14 residues long. CDR1 is MNHEY and CDR2 is SMNVEV in the germline V gene (reference sequence). After removal of 6 bases from V and 10 bases from J, the junction contained 8 bases not matched to a gene. The CDR3 here is CASSPAHRGSPLHF. In DNA form, the CDR3 reads TGTGCCAGCAGCCCCGCCCACAGGGGGTCACCCCTCCACTTT.

The gene calls are TRBV7-6 and TRBJ2-6; 8 bases agree with TRBD1. The CDR3 has 17 residues. Unmatched junction bases numbered 13, after V lost 8 bases and J lost 4 bases. CDR1 and CDR2 (germline): SGHVS, FNYEAQ. The CDR3 sequence: CASLGLRDRSGANVLTF. The CDR3 coding sequence is TGTGCCAGCTTAGGCCTCCGGGACAGGTCGGGGGCCAACGTCCTGACTTTC. Full variable domain (remainder filled in from reference TRBV7-6 and TRBJ2-6): GAGVSQSPRYKVTKRGQDVALRCDPISGHVSLYWYRQALGQGPEFLTYFNYEAQQDKSGLPNDRFSAERPEGSISTLTIQRTEQRDSAMYRCASLGLRDRSGANVLTFGAGSRLTVL.

The chain couples TRBV6-2 or TRBV6-3 to TRBJ1-5; D is uncertain. The CDR3 sequence is 16 residues long. Germline loops: CDR1 MNHEY, CDR2 SVGEGT. The ends were cut back, 1 base at V and 5 bases at J, with 15 bases in the middle. CDR3 in DNA: TGTGCCAGCAGTTACTTCGGCAAGGGAGGAGATCAGCCCCAGCATTTT. As protein: CASSYFGKGGDQPQHF.

This chain uses TRBV7-2 with TRBJ1-3; 8 bases line up with TRBD1. J gave up 4 bases and V 6 bases, and 11 bases lay outside the gene matches. The CDR3 spans 16 residues. From germline, CDR1 is SGHTA and CDR2 FQGNSA. In DNA form, the CDR3 reads TGTGCCAGCAGTCAACTTTGGACAGGGACGGGAAACACCATATATTTT. Its protein product is CASSQLWTGTGNTIYF.

The V call is TRBV18, the J call TRBJ2-7, with 10 bases lining up with TRBD2. This CDR3 spans 14 amino acids. J gave up 9 bases and V 3 bases, and 8 bases lay outside the gene matches. Per the germline V gene, CDR1 is KGHSH and CDR2 is LQKENI. CDR3 in amino acids: CASSPALAGAGQYF. Written as DNA, the CDR3 is TGTGCCAGCTCACCCGCTCTAGCGGGAGCGGGGCAGTACTTC.